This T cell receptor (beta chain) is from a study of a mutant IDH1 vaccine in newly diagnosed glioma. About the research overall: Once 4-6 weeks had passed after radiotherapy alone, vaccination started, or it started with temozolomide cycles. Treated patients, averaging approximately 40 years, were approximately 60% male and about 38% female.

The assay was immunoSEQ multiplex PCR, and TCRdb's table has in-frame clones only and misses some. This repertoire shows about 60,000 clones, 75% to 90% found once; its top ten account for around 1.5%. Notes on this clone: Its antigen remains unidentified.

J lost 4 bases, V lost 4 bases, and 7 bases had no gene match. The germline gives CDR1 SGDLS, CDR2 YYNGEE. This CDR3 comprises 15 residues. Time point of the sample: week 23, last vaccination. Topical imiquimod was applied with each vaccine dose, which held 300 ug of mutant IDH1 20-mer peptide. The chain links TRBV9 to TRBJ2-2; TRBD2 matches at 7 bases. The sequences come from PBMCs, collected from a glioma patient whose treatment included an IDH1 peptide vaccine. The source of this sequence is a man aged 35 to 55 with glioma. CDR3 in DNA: TGTGCCAGCAGCCACCCGAGCGGGGTCACCGGGGAGCTGTTTTTT. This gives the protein CASSHPSGVTGELFF.